The 15 T cell receptor beta chains presented below share a single source sample, sequenced in a study of cytomegalovirus exposure and HLA in healthy donors. The PCR used 60 Vbeta and 13 Jbeta primers. The protocol was immunoSEQ multiplex PCR, while the TCRdb copy is restricted to in-frame clones and leaves out a portion. The profile shows some 170,000 clones, 70% to 75% of them singletons. The sample was PBMCs. Receptors originate from a male donor in good health and CMV-seronegative.

The J gene is TRBJ2-3, the V gene TRBV28; 7 nucleotides align to TRBD1. The CDR3 is 15 amino acids. The ends lost 5 bases at V and 4 bases at J; junction bases unmatched: 9. Germline CDR1 reads MDHEN; CDR2 reads SYDVKM. CDR3 sequence (DNA): TGTGCCAGCAGTCGTCAGGGGGAGCGTTCAGATACGCAGTATTTT. Its protein product is CASSRQGERSDTQYF.

This clone occurred once. The J gene is TRBJ1-2, the V gene TRBV30; tentative D call: TRBD1 (5 bases). Between the trimmed V and J ends, which lost 4 bases and 5 bases, there was a span of 8 bases. This CDR3 has 11 amino acids. Germline values: CDR1 GTSNPN, CDR2 SVGIG (reference sequence). The DNA of the CDR3 is TGTGCCTGGACCGGGGGGTATGGCTACACCTTC. As protein: CAWTGGYGYTF.

The chain recombines TRBV27 with TRBJ2-3; TRBD1 matches 9 bases. Germline V gene data show CDR1 as MNHEY and CDR2 as SMNVEV (reference sequence). The V segment lost 2 bases and the J segment 3 bases; nucleotides outside the gene matches: 3. The CDR3 sequence is 15 residues long. The CDR3 nucleotides read TGTGCCAGCAGTTTAGGGGACAGGGCTACAGATACGCAGTATTTT. It specifies CASSLGDRATDTQYF.

The chain recombines TRBV7-3 with TRBJ2-6; the D is unclear. The CDR3 has 15 amino acids. V was trimmed by 0 bases and J by 0 bases, leaving 3 bases between them. Germline values: CDR1 SGHTA, CDR2 FQGTGA. The CDR3 region is CASSLTSSGANVLTF. CDR3 bases: TGTGCCAGCAGCTTAACCAGCTCTGGGGCCAACGTCCTGACTTTC.

V is TRBV27 and J is TRBJ2-3, with TRBD2 matching 14 bases. Per the germline V gene, CDR1 is MNHEY and CDR2 is SMNVEV (reference sequence). The J segment lost 6 bases and the V segment lost 0 bases, leaving 8 bases of the junction unmatched. The length of the CDR3 is 18 residues. CDR3 in amino acids: CASSLSRLGLAGDDTQYF. For the CDR3, the DNA is TGTGCCAGCAGTTTATCCCGATTGGGACTAGCGGGAGACGATACGCAGTATTTT.

The chain has TRBV30 and TRBJ1-2, with no clear D. The CDR3 spans 13 residues. V shed 2 bases and J shed 0 bases, with 7 bases lying between them. Germline loops: CDR1 GTSNPN, CDR2 SVGIG (reference sequence). CDR3 loop: CAWSKNTNYGYTF. The CDR3 DNA follows: TGTGCCTGGAGTAAGAACACTAACTATGGCTACACCTTC.

The genes are TRBV5-4 and TRBJ1-5; no clear D gene. The V end was cut by 4 bases, the J end by 1 base, with 6 bases between. CDR1 is SGHNT, CDR2 YYREEE, per germline (reference sequence). The CDR3 is 13 residues long. DNA of the CDR3: TGTGCCAGCAGCCTCGGGAGCAATCAGCCCCAGCATTTT. Its translation: CASSLGSNQPQHF. The variable domain in full, completed from reference TRBV5-4 and TRBJ1-5, reads ETGVTQSPTHLIKTRGQQVTLRCSSQSGHNTVSWYQQALGQGPQFIFQYYREEENGRGNFPPRFSGLQFPNYSSELNVNALELDDSALYLCASSLGSNQPQHFGDGTRLSIL.

The chain combines TRBV6-5 with TRBJ1-5, with D maybe TRBD1 (6 bases). V lost 0 bases and J 0 bases, leaving 9 bases between the germline ends. The CDR3 has 16 amino acids. Germline assignment: CDR1 MNHEY and CDR2 SVGAGI. This CDR3 is CASSYSGGGSNQPQHF. Written as DNA, the CDR3 is TGTGCCAGCAGTTACTCGGGAGGGGGTAGCAATCAGCCCCAGCATTTT.

About this clone: Other DNA variants within this sample encode the same CDR3. The chain uses TRBV18 and TRBJ2-5; 7 bases fit TRBD2. The germline CDR1 and CDR2 sequences are KGHSH and LQKENI. The CDR3 is 13 residues long. V dropped 0 bases and J dropped 5; count of bases not matched to a gene: 0. The CDR3 DNA reads as TGTGCCAGCTCACCACCGGGAGGGGAGACCCAGTACTTC. Its protein is CASSPPGGETQYF.

The rearrangement uses TRBV19 and TRBJ2-3; the D gene is possibly TRBD1 (5 bases). Between the trimmed V and J ends, which lost 6 bases and 2 bases, there was a span of 12 bases. This CDR3 spans 14 amino acids. Looked up from germline, CDR1 is LNHDA and CDR2 is SQIVND (reference sequence). The CDR3 loop reads CASSWGSHTDTQYF. For the CDR3, the DNA is TGTGCCAGTAGCTGGGGCAGCCACACAGATACGCAGTATTTT.

The rearrangement links TRBV5-6 to TRBJ1-5, with 9 bases that match TRBD1. Trimming at V came to 4 bases and at J to 4 bases, leaving 6 bases not matched to a gene. The CDR3 is 15 residues long. From germline, CDR1 is SGHDT and CDR2 YYEEEE. CDR3 region: CASSSGTGRNQPQHF. The CDR3 coding sequence is TGTGCCAGCAGCAGTGGGACAGGGAGGAATCAGCCCCAGCATTTT.

This clone was recorded a few times. The chain has TRBV6-1 and TRBJ1-2, with 8 bases that match TRBD1. The CDR3 length is 19 residues. With 4 bases clipped from V and 1 base from J, the junction kept 17 bases outside the gene matches. Germline assignment: CDR1 MNHNS and CDR2 SASEGT. The DNA of the CDR3 is TGTGCCAGCAGTGGGATTAGTTGGACAGGGCGATTTAGTAACTATGGCTACACCTTC. Its protein is CASSGISWTGRFSNYGYTF.

This rearrangement joins TRBV7-9 to TRBJ2-7, with TRBD1 identical over 8 bases. This CDR3 region has 12 residues. V trimming: 5 bases; J trimming: 12 bases; junction bases outside the gene matches: 9. Germline V gene data show CDR1 as SEHNR and CDR2 as FQNEAQ (reference sequence). The DNA for the CDR3 is TGTGCCAGCAGCCGCGGACAGGGTTGGATGTACTTC. It yields the protein CASSRGQGWMYF.

This CDR3 reads CASSYISPGTYEQYF. The CDR3 DNA sequence: TGTGCCAGCAGTTATATCAGCCCGGGAACCTACGAGCAGTACTTC. The chain employs TRBV6-5 and TRBJ2-7, with D tentatively TRBD2 (5 bases). The CDR3 is 15 residues long. Trimming pared 3 bases from V and 2 bases from J, leaving 14 bases between. Looked up from germline, CDR1 is MNHEY and CDR2 is SVGAGI.

The CDR3 DNA reads TGTGCCAGCAGTCTCGGACAGTACAATGAGCAGTTCTTC. It codes for CASSLGQYNEQFF. V and J are TRBV27 and TRBJ2-1; TRBD1 is a possible D gene (6 bases). V was trimmed by 5 bases and J by 4 bases, leaving 9 bases between them. The CDR3 consists of 13 residues. Per germline, CDR1 MNHEY and CDR2 SMNVEV (reference sequence).